Presented here are 19 T cell receptor beta chains from one specimen sequenced in a study of early T cells in non-severe SARS-CoV-2 infection. TCRdb processed the 5' RACE reads anew with MiXCR; each CDR3 protein has one entry. The sample contains around 58,000 distinct CDR3 sequences, more than 4% of which appear only once. Sequencing used whole blood. Receptors originate from an adult who was a healthcare worker with PCR-confirmed SARS-CoV-2 infection or an uninfected control (not recorded which).

This clonotype appeared a few times. V is TRBV6-5 and J is TRBJ2-5, with 7 bases lining up with TRBD1. The germline V gene has CDR1 MNHEY and CDR2 SVGAGI. This CDR3 spans 14 amino acids. V lost 5 bases and J lost 2; bases outside the gene matches: 5. DNA for the CDR3: TGTGCCAGCAGTCCTGGGACAGTTCAAGAGACCCAGTACTTC. Protein sequence: CASSPGTVQETQYF.

V and J are TRBV10-3 and TRBJ2-2, with TRBD1 identical over 7 bases. V trimming: 8 bases; J trimming: 4 bases; junction bases outside the gene matches: 13. The CDR3 loop spans 16 amino acids. Per germline, CDR1 ENHRY and CDR2 SYGVKD. CDR3 DNA: TGTGCCATCGACCCAGGCCAGACAGGGACCACCGGGGAGCTGTTTTTT. This translates into CAIDPGQTGTTGELFF.

This clonotype was recorded many times. The chain uses TRBV4-3 and TRBJ2-7; D is unresolved. Germline-derived CDR1 and CDR2 are LGHNA and YSLEER. CDR3 length equals 15 residues. Trimming took 0 bases from V and 0 from J, leaving 9 bases between them. The CDR3 is CASSQDLDVSYEQYF. The CDR3 DNA reads TGCGCCAGCAGCCAAGATTTGGACGTCTCCTACGAGCAGTACTTC.

This clonotype appeared many times. In DNA form, the CDR3 reads TGTGCCGTATCTGGGGCCAACGTCCTGACTTTC. Amino acids: CAVSGANVLTF. The chain joins TRBV3-1 to TRBJ2-6, with D unclear. Germline V gene data show CDR1 as LGHDT and CDR2 as YNNKEL (reference sequence). The CDR3 length is 11 residues. Trimming took off 11 bases at V and 1 base at J, with 3 bases between the two ends.

Many counts were recorded for this clonotype. The chain combines TRBV29-1 with TRBJ1-1, with D perhaps matching TRBD1 (5 bases). Trimming left V 6 bases short and J 1 base short, with 15 bases between. The germline V gene has CDR1 SQVTM and CDR2 ANQGSEA. This CDR3 region has 14 residues. CDR3 DNA sequence: TGCAGCGTGAAAATCAGGGCCGGGAACACTGAAGCTTTCTTT. The encoded protein is CSVKIRAGNTEAFF.

The genes are TRBV12-3 or TRBV12-4 and TRBJ2-7; TRBD1 is a possible D gene (5 bases). Trimming took 3 bases from V and 5 from J, leaving 11 bases between them. The CDR3 spans 13 residues. Here the CDR3 reads CASSLPGSHEQYF. The CDR3 DNA follows: TGTGCCAGCAGTTTGCCAGGGTCCCACGAGCAGTACTTC.

This clonotype appeared many times. The chain joins TRBV6-1 to TRBJ2-3, with D unresolved. Germline V gives CDR1 MNHNS, CDR2 SASEGT. The CDR3 has 16 residues. V dropped 0 bases and J dropped 5 bases, with 15 bases sitting between them. CDR3 protein: CASSEAEYPPLDTQYF. The CDR3 nucleotides are TGTGCCAGCAGTGAAGCAGAGTACCCTCCGCTAGATACGCAGTATTTT.

This clonotype appeared a single time. This may stem from a read error, because a much larger clone lies one nucleotide away. The chain recombines TRBV2 with TRBJ1-1; the match to TRBD1 covers 8 bases. This CDR3 is built from 13 residues. Germline lookup yields CDR1 SNHLY and CDR2 FYNNEI. CDR3 region: CAGGQGPNTGAFF. The CDR3 region has the DNA TGTGCCGGCGGACAGGGACCGAACACTGGAGCTTTCTTT. The full variable domain, completed using reference TRBV2 and TRBJ1-1, is EPEVTQTPSHQVTQMGQEVILRCVPISNHLYFYWYRQILGQKVEFLVSFYNNEISEKSEIFDDQFSVERPDGSNFTLKIRSTKLEDSAMYFCAGGQGPNTGAFFGQGTRLTVV.

In its sample, this clonotype was seen many times. CDR3 sequence (DNA): TGTGCCAGCAAAAAGGGGTTGGAGGGGCACAATGAGCAGTTCTTC. Translation gives CASKKGLEGHNEQFF. V usage is TRBV6-4 and J usage is TRBJ2-1, with a possible D match to TRBD2 (6 bases). V was cut by 7 bases and J by 5 bases, with 18 bases left in between. Looked up from germline, CDR1 is MRHNA and CDR2 is SNTAGT. CDR3 size: 15 residues.

This clonotype was recorded a few times. The V gene is TRBV29-1, the J gene TRBJ2-3; the D is unclear. The length of the CDR3 is 14 residues. Per the germline V gene, CDR1 is SQVTM and CDR2 is ANQGSEA. V lost 1 base, J lost 5 bases, and 13 bases lay in between. CDR3 coding DNA: TGCAGCGTTGAAGGAAAAGGGATGATAGATACGCAGTATTTT. It encodes CSVEGKGMIDTQYF.

This clonotype was picked up many times. V and J are TRBV29-1 and TRBJ1-1; D unclear. Trimming took 4 bases from V and 3 from J, leaving 6 bases between them. Germline lookup yields CDR1 SQVTM and CDR2 ANQGSEA. This CDR3 comprises 11 residues. The CDR3 nucleotides read TGCAGCGTTGTCGGGTACACTGAAGCTTTCTTT. Translating it yields CSVVGYTEAFF. The complete variable domain, with remaining parts taken from reference TRBV29-1 and TRBJ1-1, reads SAVISQKPSRDICQRGTSLTIQCQVDSQVTMMFWYRQQPGQSLTLIATANQGSEATYESGFVIDKFPISRPNLTFSTLTVSNMSPEDSSIYLCSVVGYTEAFFGQGTRLTVV.

This clonotype occurred many times. The CDR3 sequence is CATVTGNSPLHF. In nucleotides, the CDR3 is TGTGCCACCGTGACAGGAAATTCACCCCTCCACTTT. The chain recombines TRBV6-2 or TRBV6-3 with TRBJ1-6; tentatively, D is TRBD1 (6 bases). Per the germline V gene, CDR1 is MNHEY and CDR2 is SVGEGT. CDR3 length equals 12 residues. Trimming left V 10 bases short and J 7 bases short, with 11 bases between.

This clonotype was observed a few times. The V call is TRBV7-6, the J call TRBJ2-7; 7 bases are a match to TRBD1. The CDR3 totals 14 residues. Germline V gene sequence: CDR1 SGHVS, CDR2 FNYEAQ. Trimming took 5 bases from V and 5 from J; bases not matched to a gene: 9. The CDR3 region is CASSLQGDSHEQYF. As DNA, the CDR3 is TGTGCCAGCAGCCTGCAGGGGGATAGTCACGAGCAGTACTTC. The entire variable domain, with the rest obtained from reference TRBV7-6 and TRBJ2-7, is as follows: GAGVSQSPRYKVTKRGQDVALRCDPISGHVSLYWYRQALGQGPEFLTYFNYEAQQDKSGLPNDRFSAERPEGSISTLTIQRTEQRDSAMYRCASSLQGDSHEQYFGPGTRLTVT.

This clonotype was counted ten times or more. The chain links TRBV10-1 to TRBJ2-2, with D possibly being TRBD2 (6 bases). The V gene's germline CDR1 is WNHNN and CDR2 SYGVQD (reference sequence). The CDR3 is 15 amino acids. With 6 bases removed from V and 1 base from J, the gap between germline ends came to 12 bases. CDR3 sequence reads: CASSAGTENTGELFF. For the CDR3, the DNA is TGCGCCAGCAGCGCCGGGACTGAGAACACCGGGGAGCTGTTTTTT.

The table lists this clonotype with many counts. V is TRBV5-1 and J is TRBJ1-5; the match to TRBD1 covers 10 bases. CDR1 and CDR2 (germline): SGHRS, YFSETQ. The ends lost 4 bases at V and 2 bases at J; junction bases unmatched: 3. The CDR3 contains 15 residues. This CDR3 reads CASSRGTGGNQPQHF. The DNA of the CDR3 is TGCGCCAGCAGCCGGGGGACAGGGGGCAATCAGCCCCAGCATTTT.

The V and J genes are TRBV28 and TRBJ2-7, with 7 bases fitting TRBD1. The CDR3 is 17 amino acids. The germline gives CDR1 MDHEN, CDR2 SYDVKM. The junction had 16 bases not matched to a gene; V was cut back by 3 bases and J by 5 bases. CDR3 sequence: CASSFHDGRQGRNEQYF. Written as DNA, the CDR3 is TGTGCCAGCAGTTTTCATGATGGTAGACAGGGACGGAACGAGCAGTACTTC.

This clonotype was detected many times. This chain connects TRBV14 to TRBJ2-3; D gene unclear. This CDR3 spans 14 amino acids. Trimming pared 4 bases from V and 8 bases from J, leaving 16 bases between. CDR1 is SGHDN and CDR2 is FVKESK in the germline V gene. The CDR3 region has the DNA TGTGCCAGCAGCCGAGCCCTCCCCGGCAGTACGCAGTATTTT. Protein: CASSRALPGSTQYF.

The chain combines TRBV9 with TRBJ1-1, with D tentatively TRBD1 (6 bases). From germline, CDR1 is SGDLS and CDR2 YYNGEE. The CDR3 contains 14 residues. Trimming took off 4 bases at V and 0 bases at J, with 10 bases between the two ends. The CDR3 nucleotides read TGTGCCAGCAGCCCGCGGACAGTGAACACTGAAGCTTTCTTT. It encodes CASSPRTVNTEAFF.

This clonotype was observed at least ten times. The rearrangement uses TRBV3-1 and TRBJ1-1; TRBD1 agrees at 7 bases. The V gene end was trimmed by 3 bases and the J gene end by 11 bases; junction bases not matched to a gene: 6. Germline lookup yields CDR1 LGHDT and CDR2 YNNKEL (reference sequence). CDR3 length equals 12 residues. The CDR3 sequence: CASSHYRGEAFF. The CDR3, as DNA: TGTGCCAGCAGCCATTACAGGGGCGAGGCTTTCTTT.